Following are 20 T cell receptor beta chains from one sample sequenced in a study of T-cell memory formation after mild COVID-19. TCRdb fed the 5' RACE reads into MiXCR, producing one record per CDR3 protein. The table lists roughly 550,000 distinct CDR3 sequences, roughly 20% of them singletons, with roughly an eighth in the top ten. Sequenced sample: PBMCs or a T cell subset sorted from them (not recorded which). The receptor source for this set is an adult woman who had mild COVID-19 (a few samples of this study predate the infection). Cell type and time point are not known.

The chain links TRBV19 to TRBJ1-5, with D possibly TRBD1 on 5 matching bases. V shed 4 bases and J shed 6 bases, with 13 bases lying between them. The CDR3 runs to 14 residues. The V gene's germline CDR1 is LNHDA and CDR2 SQIVND (reference sequence). The CDR3 spells CASSRRGDGQPQHF. Here the CDR3 DNA reads TGTGCCAGTAGTAGAAGGGGTGACGGTCAGCCCCAGCATTTT.

This clonotype appeared a few times. The genes are TRBV7-9 and TRBJ2-7, with 9 bases that match TRBD1. V lost 1 base to trimming and J lost 5 bases; unmatched junction nucleotides: 6. From germline, CDR1 is SEHNR and CDR2 FQNEAQ (reference sequence). The CDR3 spans 15 residues. The CDR3 DNA reads as TGTGCCAGCAGCTTAGGACAGGGGGAATCCCACGAGCAGTACTTC. This sequence encodes CASSLGQGESHEQYF. The whole variable domain, filled in from reference TRBV7-9 and TRBJ2-7, reads DTGVSQNPRHKITKRGQNVTFRCDPISEHNRLYWYRQTLGQGPEFLTYFQNEAQLEKSRLLSDRFSAERPKGSFSTLEIQRTEQGDSAMYLCASSLGQGESHEQYFGPGTRLTVT.

The J gene is TRBJ2-3, the V gene TRBV9; 8 nucleotides align to TRBD1. This CDR3 spans 16 amino acids. The germline CDR1 and CDR2 sequences are SGDLS and YYNGEE. V was clipped by 4 bases and J by 2 bases; unmatched bases: 9. CDR3 sequence reads: CASSPSDRALTDTQYF. The CDR3 bases are TGTGCCAGCAGCCCTTCGGACAGGGCCCTCACAGATACGCAGTATTTT.

This clonotype was detected a few times. The junction does not match germline at one end; this may be a read error. The rearrangement joins TRBV5-1 to TRBJ2-2; D perhaps matches TRBD2 (5 bases). Germline-derived CDR1 and CDR2 are SGHRS and YFSETQ. The length of the CDR3 is 13 residues. The CDR3 region is CASSLMPPGELSF. CDR3 DNA: TGCGCCAGCAGCTTGATGCCTCCCGGGGAGCTGTCTTTT.

This clonotype was counted a few times. This rearrangement joins TRBV7-2 to TRBJ1-5, with D possibly matching TRBD1 (5 bases). The length of the CDR3 is 13 residues. The germline V gene encodes CDR1 SGHTA and CDR2 FQGNSA. V was trimmed by 5 bases and J by 8 bases, leaving 13 bases between them. This chain's CDR3 is CASSLGPGEPQHF. For the CDR3, the DNA is TGTGCCAGCAGCCTAGGACCGGGGGAGCCCCAGCATTTT.

This clonotype was observed a handful of times. The V gene is TRBV6-5, the J gene TRBJ1-6; no clear D gene. The CDR3 totals 15 residues. Germline assignment: CDR1 MNHEY and CDR2 SVGAGI. The V end was cut by 4 bases, the J end by 12 bases, with 19 bases between. CDR3 protein: CASSSRTSGLGPLHF. The CDR3 DNA reads TGTGCCAGCAGTTCCCGAACAAGTGGATTAGGACCCCTCCACTTT.

V is TRBV7-8 and J is TRBJ1-6; possibly TRBD1 for D (5 bases). V lost 6 bases to trimming and J lost 2 bases, with 17 bases between them. Germline values: CDR1 SGHVS, CDR2 FQNEAQ. The CDR3 consists of 17 residues. The CDR3 nucleotides are TGTGCCAGCAGGAATCCGGCGTTGGGACCCTATAATTCACCCCTCCACTTT. Residues: CASRNPALGPYNSPLHF.

A few counts support this clonotype. The rearrangement links TRBV12-3 or TRBV12-4 to TRBJ2-3; 8 bases map to TRBD2. J was trimmed by 3 bases and V by 6 bases; bases with no gene match: 11. The CDR3 loop spans 16 amino acids. The CDR3 DNA follows: TGTGCCAGCAGCCCCCGGGGGGGGAGTATGACAGATACGCAGTATTTT. This sequence encodes CASSPRGGSMTDTQYF.

In its sample, this clonotype was seen a few times. This chain uses TRBV19 with TRBJ1-5; D is unclear. Trimming took off 1 base at V and 9 bases at J, with 7 bases between the two ends. Looked up from germline, CDR1 is LNHDA and CDR2 is SQIVND (reference sequence). The CDR3 runs to 12 residues. CDR3 coding DNA: TGTGCCAGTAGTATAGGGGTTCGGCCCCAGCATTTT. Its protein product is CASSIGVRPQHF.

V is TRBV20-1 and J is TRBJ2-7, with D possibly matching TRBD1 (5 bases). V was cut by 0 bases and J by 0 bases, with 12 bases left in between. The CDR3 length is 15 residues. Germline V gene data show CDR1 as DFQATT and CDR2 as SNEGSKA (reference sequence). CDR3 residues: CSARDGARASYEQYF. DNA of the CDR3: TGCAGTGCTAGAGATGGGGCCCGGGCCTCCTACGAGCAGTACTTC.

This chain connects TRBV27 to TRBJ2-1; D could derive from TRBD1 or TRBD2 (6 bases each). Germline CDR1 MNHEY, CDR2 SMNVEV (reference sequence). The CDR3 contains 15 residues. Trimming took off 0 bases at V and 8 bases at J, with 14 bases between the two ends. The CDR3: CASSLSGGNFDEQFF. The CDR3 coding sequence is TGTGCCAGCAGTTTATCGGGGGGCAATTTCGATGAGCAGTTCTTC.

This clonotype has a handful of counts. The gene calls are TRBV24-1 and TRBJ2-1, with D tentatively TRBD2 (5 bases). Germline assignment: CDR1 KGHDR and CDR2 SFDVKD. The CDR3 runs to 16 residues. V dropped 3 bases and J dropped 8 bases, with 19 bases sitting between them. The CDR3 region has the DNA TGTGCCACCAGTGATGTGGTCGGAGGTGTAGTCCATGAGCAGTTCTTC. As protein: CATSDVVGGVVHEQFF.

This clonotype was observed at least ten times. This chain joins TRBV12-3 or TRBV12-4 and TRBJ2-2; D gene uncertain. The V gene lost 8 bases and the J gene lost 5 bases, with 6 bases spanning the gap. The CDR3 totals 11 residues. This CDR3 is CASSVTGELFF. The CDR3 bases are TGTGCCAGCTCCGTTACCGGGGAGCTGTTTTTT.

This chain uses TRBV6-1 with TRBJ2-3; TRBD2 matches 9 bases. The trim removed 2 bases at V and 10 bases at J, leaving 1 base unmatched. CDR3 length: 12 residues. Per the germline V gene, CDR1 is MNHNS and CDR2 is SASEGT. The CDR3 DNA reads as TGTGCCAGCAGTGAAAGGACTAGCGCGCAGTATTTT. It yields the protein CASSERTSAQYF.

V gene TRBV9 combines with J gene TRBJ1-2, with a tentative D call TRBD1 (5 bases). CDR1 and CDR2 from the germline V gene are SGDLS and YYNGEE. Trimming pared 0 bases from V and 4 bases from J, leaving 13 bases between. There are 15 residues in the CDR3. The CDR3 here is CASSVGDVGRYGYTF. The CDR3 DNA reads as TGTGCCAGCAGCGTAGGGGACGTCGGGCGCTATGGCTACACCTTC.

In its sample, this clonotype was seen many times. This chain uses TRBV7-9 with TRBJ1-2, with a possible D match to TRBD1 (5 bases). The germline gives CDR1 SEHNR, CDR2 FQNEAQ (reference sequence). The ends were cut back, 5 bases at V and 3 bases at J, with 16 bases in the middle. The CDR3 length is 15 residues. The CDR3 sequence is CASSGYRGSDYGYTF. Here the CDR3 DNA reads TGTGCCAGCAGCGGCTATAGGGGCTCGGACTATGGCTACACCTTC.

This clonotype has a handful of counts. V gene TRBV20-1 combines with J gene TRBJ2-3; D gene uncertain. V was clipped by 0 bases and J by 3 bases, with 19 bases between them. The CDR3 covers 17 residues. In germline, CDR1 is DFQATT, CDR2 SNEGSKA (reference sequence). The CDR3 nucleotides read TGCAGTGCTAGAGATCCTCGTTCCAGGATGGGTACAGATACGCAGTATTTT. Its translation: CSARDPRSRMGTDTQYF.

This chain joins TRBV6-4 and TRBJ2-7; 10 nucleotides match TRBD1. The CDR3 is 12 residues long. From germline, CDR1 is MRHNA and CDR2 SNTAGT. Germline trimming cut 8 bases from V and 4 bases from J; bases unmatched to any gene: 2. The CDR3 loop reads CASPDRGYEQYF. The CDR3, as DNA: TGTGCCAGCCCGGACAGGGGGTACGAGCAGTACTTC.

CDR3 bases: TGTGCCAGCAGCTTAGGGGGGGGGCTCGGGACAGATACGCAGTATTTT. Encoded protein: CASSLGGGLGTDTQYF. V gene TRBV11-2 combines with J gene TRBJ2-3; D is perhaps TRBD2 (7 bases). V dropped 1 base and J dropped 3 bases, with 14 bases sitting between them. This CDR3 is 16 amino acids long. Germline V lookup: CDR1 SGHAT, CDR2 FQNNGV.

This chain uses TRBV6-2 or TRBV6-3 with TRBJ2-7; 8 positions agree with TRBD2. The J segment lost 4 bases and the V segment lost 7 bases, leaving 15 bases of the junction unmatched. Per germline, CDR1 MNHEY and CDR2 SVGEGT. The CDR3 consists of 16 residues. The CDR3 here is CASTPPGSGRRYEQYF. Written as DNA, the CDR3 is TGTGCCAGCACTCCCCCTGGGAGCGGGAGACGTTACGAGCAGTACTTC.